These 13 T cell receptor beta chains share one sample of origin, sequenced in a study of OX40 agonist ivuxolimab in advanced cancers. Clones were sequenced by immunoSEQ multiplex PCR, and TCRdb holds only the in-frame ones, with some missing. Here the sample spans roughly 86,000 clones, roughly 93% being singletons. This sample comprised CD4+ or CD8+ T cells sorted from blood, obtained in a trial of the OX40 agonist ivuxolimab. All receptors derive from an adult with an advanced solid tumor such as melanoma, head and neck, liver or kidney cancer.

This clone was counted a few times. The rearrangement joins TRBV6-5 to TRBJ2-5; 9 nucleotides align to TRBD1. Germline CDR1 is MNHEY and CDR2 is SVGAGI. J was trimmed by 4 bases and V by 9 bases; bases with no gene match: 9. This CDR3 region has 14 residues. The CDR3 DNA follows: TGTGCCAGTTACCGACAGGGGGTTGGAGAGACCCAGTACTTC. This sequence encodes CASYRQGVGETQYF.

The V and J genes are TRBV28 and TRBJ2-3; a possible D gene is TRBD2 (6 bases). There are 15 residues in the CDR3. Trimming left V 8 bases short and J 0 bases short, with 15 bases between. Germline V gives CDR1 MDHEN, CDR2 SYDVKM. The CDR3 sequence: CASGLGGWSTDTQYF. The DNA for the CDR3 is TGTGCCAGCGGCCTGGGGGGTTGGAGCACAGATACGCAGTATTTT.

This clone was counted a single time. Written as DNA, the CDR3 is TGTGCCAGCAGCTTAGGGCACGTGGAGACCCAGTACTTC. It is translated as CASSLGHVETQYF. J is TRBJ2-5 and V is TRBV7-2; D gene unclear. Germline V lookup: CDR1 SGHTA, CDR2 FQGNSA. Trimming took off 1 base at V and 5 bases at J, with 8 bases between the two ends. There are 13 residues in the CDR3.

This chain connects TRBV2 to TRBJ2-1; tentative D call: TRBD1 (5 bases). V lost 8 bases to trimming and J lost 4 bases, with 6 bases between them. The CDR3 runs to 11 residues. The germline V gene encodes CDR1 SNHLY and CDR2 FYNNEI. The CDR3 region is CASDSYNEQFF. As DNA, the CDR3 is TGTGCCAGCGACAGTTACAATGAGCAGTTCTTC.

The chain couples TRBV4-1 to TRBJ2-3; perhaps TRBD1 as D (6 bases). The CDR3 covers 14 residues. Trimming removed 4 bases at V and 5 bases at J, with 13 bases between. The germline V gene encodes CDR1 MGHRA and CDR2 YSYEKL. In DNA form, the CDR3 reads TGCGCCAGCAGCCGACAGGAGGCACAAGATACGCAGTATTTT. As protein: CASSRQEAQDTQYF.

This clone was picked up a small number of times. V usage is TRBV6-6 and J usage is TRBJ2-7; 8 bases fit TRBD1. This CDR3 spans 11 amino acids. J was trimmed by 9 bases and V by 6 bases; bases with no gene match: 4. In germline, CDR1 is MNHNY, CDR2 SVGAGI (reference sequence). This CDR3 reads CASSSGTGQYF. The CDR3 coding sequence is TGTGCCAGCAGCTCCGGGACAGGGCAGTACTTC.

This clone was recorded once. This chain uses TRBV28 with TRBJ1-6, with 8 bases lining up with TRBD1. This CDR3 is built from 14 residues. The V and J ends lost 6 bases and 10 bases, in that order; junction bases with no gene match: 8. Per the germline V gene, CDR1 is MDHEN and CDR2 is SYDVKM. CDR3 amino acids: CASRSGQGRSPLHF. CDR3 DNA sequence: TGTGCCAGCAGGTCCGGACAGGGAAGGTCACCCCTCCACTTT.

The chain has TRBV5-1 and TRBJ2-3, with 7 bases lining up with TRBD1. CDR3 length equals 13 residues. The germline CDR1 and CDR2 sequences are SGHRS and YFSETQ. Trimming removed 4 bases from V and 5 bases from J; junction bases left unmatched: 4. The CDR3: CASSSQGVDTQYF. The CDR3, as DNA: TGCGCCAGCAGCAGTCAGGGGGTAGATACGCAGTATTTT.

The CDR3 protein is CASSIELGQGETQYF. As DNA, the CDR3 is TGTGCCAGTAGTATAGAGTTGGGACAGGGAGAGACCCAGTACTTC. The chain joins TRBV19 to TRBJ2-5; 9 bases align to TRBD1. The V gene end was trimmed by 0 bases and the J gene end by 4 bases; junction bases not matched to a gene: 3. From germline, CDR1 is LNHDA and CDR2 SQIVND (reference sequence). The CDR3 totals 15 residues. Together with reference TRBV19 and TRBJ2-5, the CDR3 gives the full variable domain: DGGITQSPKYLFRKEGQNVTLSCEQNLNHDAMYWYRQDPGQGLRLIYYSQIVNDFQKGDIAEGYSVSREKKESFPLTVTSAQKNPTAFYLCASSIELGQGETQYFGPGTRLLVL.

V gene TRBV4-2 combines with J gene TRBJ2-2, with 8 bases matching TRBD2. Germline lookup yields CDR1 LGHNA and CDR2 YNFKEQ. The length of the CDR3 is 16 residues. V trimming: 3 bases; J trimming: 0 bases; junction bases outside the gene matches: 3. CDR3 region: CASSQVAGPNTGELFF. The DNA for the CDR3 is TGTGCCAGCAGCCAGGTAGCGGGGCCGAACACCGGGGAGCTGTTTTTT.

V is TRBV5-1 and J is TRBJ2-5; D gene unclear. The germline V and J ends were trimmed by 5 bases and 0 bases, with 11 bases remaining between them. Per the germline V gene, CDR1 is SGHRS and CDR2 is YFSETQ. The CDR3 covers 14 residues. As DNA, the CDR3 is TGCGCCAGCAGGATGGGCTGGGACCAAGAGACCCAGTACTTC. Translation: CASRMGWDQETQYF.

The J gene is TRBJ1-1, the V gene TRBV30; D is possibly TRBD1 (5 bases). This CDR3 is 14 amino acids long. Looked up from germline, CDR1 is GTSNPN and CDR2 is SVGIG (reference sequence). The V and J ends lost 3 bases and 0 bases respectively, with 11 bases between them. The CDR3 DNA is TGTGCCTGGAGCAGGGCCTCCGTGAACACTGAAGCTTTCTTT. This sequence encodes CAWSRASVNTEAFF.

This sequence joins TRBV5-1 and TRBJ2-2, with TRBD1 as a possible D gene (6 bases). The CDR3 spans 13 residues. Trimming removed 4 bases at V and 6 bases at J, with 10 bases between. Germline lookup yields CDR1 SGHRS and CDR2 YFSETQ. CDR3 bases: TGCGCCAGCAGCACACAGGGTCCCGGGGAGCTGTTTTTT. This translates into CASSTQGPGELFF.